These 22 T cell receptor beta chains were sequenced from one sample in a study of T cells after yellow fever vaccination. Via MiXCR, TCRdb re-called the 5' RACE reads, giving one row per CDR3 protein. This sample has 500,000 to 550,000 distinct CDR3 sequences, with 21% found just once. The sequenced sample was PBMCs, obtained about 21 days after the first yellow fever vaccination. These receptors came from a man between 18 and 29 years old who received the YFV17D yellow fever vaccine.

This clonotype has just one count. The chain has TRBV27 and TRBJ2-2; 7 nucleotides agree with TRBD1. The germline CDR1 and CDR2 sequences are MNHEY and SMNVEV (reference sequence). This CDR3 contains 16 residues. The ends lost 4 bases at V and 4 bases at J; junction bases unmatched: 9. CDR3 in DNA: TGTGCCAGCAGTTCCCCCTCGACAGGGTTCACCGGGGAGCTGTTTTTT. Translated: CASSSPSTGFTGELFF.

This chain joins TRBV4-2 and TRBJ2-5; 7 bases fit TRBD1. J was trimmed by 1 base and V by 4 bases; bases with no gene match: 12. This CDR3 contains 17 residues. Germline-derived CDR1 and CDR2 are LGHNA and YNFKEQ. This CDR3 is CASSPSTGTAPQETQYF. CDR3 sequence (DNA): TGTGCCAGCAGCCCCTCCACCGGGACAGCCCCCCAAGAGACCCAGTACTTC.

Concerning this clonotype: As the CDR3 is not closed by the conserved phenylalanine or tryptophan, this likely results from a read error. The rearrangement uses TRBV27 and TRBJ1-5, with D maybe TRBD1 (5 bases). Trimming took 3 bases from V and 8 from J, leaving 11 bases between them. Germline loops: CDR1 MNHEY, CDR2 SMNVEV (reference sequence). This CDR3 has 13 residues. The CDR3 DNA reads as TGTGCCAGCAGTTTTCTTTCGGGGGAGCCCCAGCATTCT. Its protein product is CASSFLSGEPQHS.

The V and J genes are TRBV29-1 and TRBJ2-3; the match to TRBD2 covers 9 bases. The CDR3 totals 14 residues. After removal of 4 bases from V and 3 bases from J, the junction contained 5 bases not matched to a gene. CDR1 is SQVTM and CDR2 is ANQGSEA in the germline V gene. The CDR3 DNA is TGCAGCGTTGTGGCGGGGGGGCCGACAGATACGCAGTATTTT. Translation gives CSVVAGGPTDTQYF.

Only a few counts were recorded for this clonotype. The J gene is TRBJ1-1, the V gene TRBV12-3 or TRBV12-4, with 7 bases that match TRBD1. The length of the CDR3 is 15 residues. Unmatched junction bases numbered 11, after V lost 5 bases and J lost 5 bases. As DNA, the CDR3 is TGTGCCAGCAGTCTACAGGGGTCGGGTATAACTGAAGCTTTCTTT. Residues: CASSLQGSGITEAFF.

CDR3 protein: CASSSGTGYEKLFF. The CDR3 DNA reads TGTGCCAGCAGTTCCGGGACAGGGTATGAAAAACTGTTTTTT. The V call is TRBV28, the J call TRBJ1-4, with 9 bases lining up with TRBD1. Losses at the gene ends were 4 bases for V and 6 bases for J; bases not matched to a gene: 3. There are 14 residues in the CDR3. Germline V CDR1 and CDR2: MDHEN, SYDVKM.

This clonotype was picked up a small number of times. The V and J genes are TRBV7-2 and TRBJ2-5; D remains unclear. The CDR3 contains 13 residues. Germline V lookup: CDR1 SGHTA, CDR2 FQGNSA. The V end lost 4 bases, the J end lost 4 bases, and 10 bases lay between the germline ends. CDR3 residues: CASSSTNTETQYF. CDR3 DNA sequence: TGTGCCAGCAGCTCCACTAACACAGAGACCCAGTACTTC.

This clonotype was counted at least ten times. This CDR3 reads CASSRDPRTEAFF. CDR3 nucleotide sequence: TGTGCCAGCAGCAGGGACCCCCGGACTGAAGCTTTCTTT. The chain links TRBV6-5 to TRBJ1-1, with D maybe TRBD1 (5 bases). The germline V and J ends were trimmed by 6 bases and 5 bases, with 13 bases remaining between them. CDR1 MNHEY and CDR2 SVGAGI come from the germline V gene. The CDR3 contains 13 residues.

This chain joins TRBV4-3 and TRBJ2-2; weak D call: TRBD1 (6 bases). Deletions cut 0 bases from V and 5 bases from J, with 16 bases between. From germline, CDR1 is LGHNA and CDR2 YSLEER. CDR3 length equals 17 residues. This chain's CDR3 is CASSQEAIPGVTGELFF. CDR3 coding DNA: TGCGCCAGCAGCCAAGAGGCGATCCCAGGGGTAACCGGGGAGCTGTTTTTT.

The CDR3 DNA sequence: TGTGCCAGCCAAGATAGGGACAGGGTCTACAATGAGCAGTTCTTC. Translating gives CASQDRDRVYNEQFF. The chain has TRBV3-1 and TRBJ2-1; TRBD1 matches at 9 bases. Trimming took 8 bases from V and 3 from J; bases not matched to a gene: 8. Germline assignment: CDR1 LGHDT and CDR2 YNNKEL (reference sequence). This CDR3 has 15 residues.

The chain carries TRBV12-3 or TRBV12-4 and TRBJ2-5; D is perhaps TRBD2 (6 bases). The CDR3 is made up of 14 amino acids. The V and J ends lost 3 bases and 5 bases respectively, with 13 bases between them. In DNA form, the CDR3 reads TGTGCCAGCAGTTTCGGGCCTAGCGAGGAGACCCAGTACTTC. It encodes CASSFGPSEETQYF.

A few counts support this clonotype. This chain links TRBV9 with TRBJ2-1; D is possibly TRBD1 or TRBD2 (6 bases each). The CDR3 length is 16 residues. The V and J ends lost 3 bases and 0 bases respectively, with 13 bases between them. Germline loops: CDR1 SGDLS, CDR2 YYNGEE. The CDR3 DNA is TGTGCCAGCAGCGAAGGGGGGAAAAGCTCCTACAATGAGCAGTTCTTC. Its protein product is CASSEGGKSSYNEQFF.

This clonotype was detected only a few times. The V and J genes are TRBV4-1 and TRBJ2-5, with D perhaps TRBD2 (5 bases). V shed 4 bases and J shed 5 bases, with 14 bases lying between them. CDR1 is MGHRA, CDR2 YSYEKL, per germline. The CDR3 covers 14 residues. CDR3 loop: CASSPYVARETQYF. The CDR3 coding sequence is TGCGCCAGCAGCCCATACGTAGCGAGGGAGACCCAGTACTTC.

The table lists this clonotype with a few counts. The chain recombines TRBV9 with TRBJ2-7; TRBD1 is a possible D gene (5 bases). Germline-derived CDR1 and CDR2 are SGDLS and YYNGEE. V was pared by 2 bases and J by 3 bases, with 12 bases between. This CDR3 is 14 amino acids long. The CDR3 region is CASSVGAEGYEQYF. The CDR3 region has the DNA TGTGCCAGCAGCGTTGGGGCGGAAGGCTACGAGCAGTACTTC.

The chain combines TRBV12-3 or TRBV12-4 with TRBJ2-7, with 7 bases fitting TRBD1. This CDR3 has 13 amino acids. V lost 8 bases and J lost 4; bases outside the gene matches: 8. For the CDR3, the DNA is TGTGCCAGCCAGGCCTTACAGGGGTACGAGCAGTACTTC. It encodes CASQALQGYEQYF.

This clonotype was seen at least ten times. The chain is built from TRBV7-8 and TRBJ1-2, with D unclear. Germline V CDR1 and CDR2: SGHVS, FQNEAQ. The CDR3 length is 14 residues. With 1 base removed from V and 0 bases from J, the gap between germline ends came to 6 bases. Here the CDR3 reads CASSLGSANYGYTF. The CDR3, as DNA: TGTGCCAGCAGCTTAGGGTCAGCTAACTATGGCTACACCTTC.

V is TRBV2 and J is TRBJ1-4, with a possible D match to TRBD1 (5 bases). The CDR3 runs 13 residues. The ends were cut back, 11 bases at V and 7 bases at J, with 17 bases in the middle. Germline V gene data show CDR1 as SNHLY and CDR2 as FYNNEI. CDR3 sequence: CAGNRDPAEKLFF. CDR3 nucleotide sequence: TGTGCCGGAAACCGGGACCCAGCTGAAAAACTGTTTTTT.

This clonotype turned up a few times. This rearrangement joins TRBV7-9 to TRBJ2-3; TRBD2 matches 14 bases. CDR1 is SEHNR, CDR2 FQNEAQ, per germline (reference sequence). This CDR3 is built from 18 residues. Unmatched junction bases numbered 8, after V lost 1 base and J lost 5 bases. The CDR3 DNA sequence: TGTGCCAGCAGCTTAGGACCGGGACTAGCGGGGGCCCTAGATACGCAGTATTTT. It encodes CASSLGPGLAGALDTQYF.

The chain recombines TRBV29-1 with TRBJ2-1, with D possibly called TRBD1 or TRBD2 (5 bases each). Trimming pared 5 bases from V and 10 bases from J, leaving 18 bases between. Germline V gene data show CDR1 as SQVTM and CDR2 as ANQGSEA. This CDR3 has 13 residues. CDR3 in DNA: TGCAGCGTTTCAATGGGGACGGCTCCGGAGCAGTTCTTC. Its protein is CSVSMGTAPEQFF.

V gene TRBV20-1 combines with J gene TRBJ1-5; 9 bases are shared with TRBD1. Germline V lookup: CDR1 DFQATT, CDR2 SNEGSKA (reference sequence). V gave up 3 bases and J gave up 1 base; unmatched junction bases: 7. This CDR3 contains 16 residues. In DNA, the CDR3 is TGCAGTGCTAGGCCCTCGACAGGGGGGAGCAATCAGCCCCAGCATTTT. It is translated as CSARPSTGGSNQPQHF.

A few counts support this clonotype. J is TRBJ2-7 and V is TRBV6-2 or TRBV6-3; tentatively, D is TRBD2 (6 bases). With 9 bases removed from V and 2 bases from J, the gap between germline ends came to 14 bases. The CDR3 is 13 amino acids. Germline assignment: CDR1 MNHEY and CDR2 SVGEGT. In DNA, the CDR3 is TGTGCCAGTAATGTGGGGGGACCCTACGAGCAGTACTTC. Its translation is CASNVGGPYEQYF.

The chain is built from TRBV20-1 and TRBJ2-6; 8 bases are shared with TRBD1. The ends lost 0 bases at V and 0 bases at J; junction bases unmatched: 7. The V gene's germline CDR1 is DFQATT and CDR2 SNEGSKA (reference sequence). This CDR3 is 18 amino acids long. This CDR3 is CSAREVRTGSSGANVLTF. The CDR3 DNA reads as TGCAGTGCTAGAGAAGTAAGGACAGGGAGCTCTGGGGCCAACGTCCTGACTTTC.